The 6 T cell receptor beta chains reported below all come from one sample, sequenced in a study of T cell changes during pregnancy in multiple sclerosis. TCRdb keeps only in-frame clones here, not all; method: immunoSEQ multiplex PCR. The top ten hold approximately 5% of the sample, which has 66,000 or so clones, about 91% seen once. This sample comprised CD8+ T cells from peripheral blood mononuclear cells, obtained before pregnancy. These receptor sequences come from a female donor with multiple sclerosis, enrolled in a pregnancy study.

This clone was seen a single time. The CDR3 reads CSAFGGGETQYF. The CDR3 DNA reads as TGCAGCGCCTTCGGCGGGGGAGAGACCCAGTACTTC. The J gene is TRBJ2-5, the V gene TRBV29-1, with TRBD2 matching over 7 bases. This CDR3 has 12 residues. Germline V CDR1 and CDR2: SQVTM, ANQGSEA. V dropped 7 bases and J dropped 4; count of bases not matched to a gene: 6.

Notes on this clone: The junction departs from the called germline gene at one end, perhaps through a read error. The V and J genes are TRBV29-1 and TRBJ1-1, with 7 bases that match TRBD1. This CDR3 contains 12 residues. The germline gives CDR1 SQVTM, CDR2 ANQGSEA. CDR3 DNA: TGCACCGTTTTCGAGGGGGCCACTGAAGCTTTCTTT. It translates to CTVFEGATEAFF.

The CDR3 sequence: CASSQISQGSYEQYF. In nucleotides, the CDR3 is TGCGCCAGCAGCCAAATATCACAGGGTTCCTACGAGCAGTACTTC. The chain employs TRBV4-1 and TRBJ2-7; weak D call: TRBD1 (6 bases). Trimming pared 2 bases from V and 1 base from J, leaving 12 bases between. This CDR3 comprises 15 residues. Germline CDR1 is MGHRA and CDR2 is YSYEKL.

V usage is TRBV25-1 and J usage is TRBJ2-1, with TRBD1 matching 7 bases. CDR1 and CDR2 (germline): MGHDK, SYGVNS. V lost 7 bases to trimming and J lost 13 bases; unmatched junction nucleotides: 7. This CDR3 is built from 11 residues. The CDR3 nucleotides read TGTGCCAGCAATTTTGGGACAGTCCAGTTCTTC. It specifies CASNFGTVQFF.

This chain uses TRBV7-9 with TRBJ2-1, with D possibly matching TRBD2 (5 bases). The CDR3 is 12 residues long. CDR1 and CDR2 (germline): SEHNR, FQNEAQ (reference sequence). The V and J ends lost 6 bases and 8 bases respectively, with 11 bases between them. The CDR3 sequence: CASSQTTDEQFF. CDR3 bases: TGTGCCAGCAGTCAGACTACCGATGAGCAGTTCTTC.

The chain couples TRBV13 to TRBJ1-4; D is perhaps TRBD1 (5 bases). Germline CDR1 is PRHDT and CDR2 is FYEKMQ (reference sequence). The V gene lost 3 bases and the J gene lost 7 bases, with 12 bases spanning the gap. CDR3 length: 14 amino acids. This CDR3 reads CASSFGTISEKLFF. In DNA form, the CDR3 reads TGTGCCAGCAGCTTTGGGACTATAAGTGAAAAACTGTTTTTT.